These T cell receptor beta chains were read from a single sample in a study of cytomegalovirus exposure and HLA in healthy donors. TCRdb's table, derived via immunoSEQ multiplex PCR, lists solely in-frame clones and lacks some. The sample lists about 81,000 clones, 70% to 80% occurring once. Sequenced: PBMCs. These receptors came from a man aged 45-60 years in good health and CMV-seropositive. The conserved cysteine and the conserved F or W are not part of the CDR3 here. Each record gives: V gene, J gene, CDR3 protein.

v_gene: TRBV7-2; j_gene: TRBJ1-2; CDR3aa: ASSLGYWQADGYT
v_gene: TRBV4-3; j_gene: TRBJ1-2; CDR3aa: ASSLTGGGYGYT
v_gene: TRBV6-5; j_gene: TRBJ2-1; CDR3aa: ASSWASGSNNEQF
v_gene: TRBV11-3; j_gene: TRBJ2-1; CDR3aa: ASSGGSYNEQF
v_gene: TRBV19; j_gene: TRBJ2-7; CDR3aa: ASRTSGYLSYEQY
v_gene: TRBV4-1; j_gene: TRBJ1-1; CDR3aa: ASSQEATRRKAEAF
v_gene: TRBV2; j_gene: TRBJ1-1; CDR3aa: ASSLGQLNTEAF
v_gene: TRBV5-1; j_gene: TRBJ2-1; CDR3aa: ASRTSGSTEQF
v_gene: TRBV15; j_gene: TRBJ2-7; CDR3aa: ATSIDASGSYEQY
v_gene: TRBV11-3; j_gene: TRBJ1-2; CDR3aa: ASSSGAGQGDYGYT
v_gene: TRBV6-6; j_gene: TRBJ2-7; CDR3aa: ASSYSLNEQY
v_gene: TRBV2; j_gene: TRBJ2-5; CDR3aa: ASSGRQGLVETQY
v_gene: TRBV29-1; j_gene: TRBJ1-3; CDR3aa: SVEEGDRESGNTIY
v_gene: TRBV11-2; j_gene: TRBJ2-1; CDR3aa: ASSIAPYNEQF
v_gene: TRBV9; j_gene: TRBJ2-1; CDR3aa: ASSVGGDVVFYNEQF
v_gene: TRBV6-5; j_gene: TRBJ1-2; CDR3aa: ASSYGPNYGYT
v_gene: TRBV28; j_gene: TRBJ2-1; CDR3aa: ASHHRAQGRRDEQF
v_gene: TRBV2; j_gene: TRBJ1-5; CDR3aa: ASSGQRQGADQPQH
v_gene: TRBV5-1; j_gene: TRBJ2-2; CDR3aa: ASTSGASGRSGELF
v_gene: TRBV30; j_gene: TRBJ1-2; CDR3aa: AWSWRGYGYT
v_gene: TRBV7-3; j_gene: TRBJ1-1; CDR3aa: ASSPNSGNTEAF
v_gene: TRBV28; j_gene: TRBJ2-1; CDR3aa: ASSAASGQREVNNEQF
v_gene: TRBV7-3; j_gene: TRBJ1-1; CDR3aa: ASSGDRLNTEAF
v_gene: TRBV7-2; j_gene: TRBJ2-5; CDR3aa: ASSPLVGRETQY
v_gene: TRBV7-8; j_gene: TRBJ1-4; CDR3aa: ASSSRDREKLF
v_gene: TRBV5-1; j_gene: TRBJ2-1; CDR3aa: ASFRTSDNNEQF
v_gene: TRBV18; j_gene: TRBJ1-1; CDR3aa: ASSPTPNTEAF
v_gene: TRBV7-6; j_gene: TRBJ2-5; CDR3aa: ASSLRLPETTETQY
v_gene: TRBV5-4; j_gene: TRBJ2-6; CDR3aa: ASSLAGLAGVSGANVLT
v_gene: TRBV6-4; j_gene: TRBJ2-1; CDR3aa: ASSDGLAGVEQF
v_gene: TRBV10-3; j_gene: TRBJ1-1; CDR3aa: AISPGGTEAF
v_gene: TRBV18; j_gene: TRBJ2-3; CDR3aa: ASSQGLADHTDTQY
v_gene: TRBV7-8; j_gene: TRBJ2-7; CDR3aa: ASSGGVSDEQY
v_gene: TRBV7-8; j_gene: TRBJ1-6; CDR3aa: ASSLENTYNSPLH
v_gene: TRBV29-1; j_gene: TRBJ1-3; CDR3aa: SAETGGFGNTIY